These T cell receptor beta chains were read from a single sample in a study of persistence of HIV-infected CD4 T cells. These receptors' targets are unknown. Sequenced by immunoSEQ multiplex PCR; TCRdb stores in-frame clones only, minus some. The sample includes roughly 32,000 clones, 82% seen only once; the top ten take 18%. The sample consisted of CD4+ T cells sorted from PBMCs after approximately 18-hour stimulation, taken from a patient who received antiretroviral therapy. The receptors were sampled from an adult woman with HIV who was CMV-seropositive. Each CDR3 is given with its conserved first and last residue. A D gene is named only where the DNA matches it firmly. Not all rows give a size; the values are once, few, many and, for expanded clones, a class.

D gene	clone size	V gene	J gene	CDR3 DNA	CDR3 protein
.	.	TRBV6-2/TRBV6-3	TRBJ1-6	TGTGCCAGTAGTTACATGAGGCAGAATAATTCACCCCTCCACTTT	CASSYMRQNNSPLHF
.	.	TRBV7-8	TRBJ2-7	TGTGCCAGCAGCTTAGGTTCTGCATACGAGCAGTACTTC	CASSLGSAYEQYF
TRBD1	.	TRBV7-2	TRBJ2-1	TGTGCCAGCAGCTACTACCAGGGGGCGAACAATGAGCAGTTCTTC	CASSYYQGANNEQFF
TRBD2	.	TRBV7-2	TRBJ2-7	TGTGCCAGCAGCACCCAAAGCGGGGGAGGTGTTTACGAGCAGTACTTC	CASSTQSGGGVYEQYF
TRBD2	few	TRBV5-5	TRBJ2-1	TGTGCCAGCAGCTTCGGACTAGCGGGCTACAATGAGCAGTTCTTC	CASSFGLAGYNEQFF
.	few	TRBV12-3/TRBV12-4	TRBJ2-5	TGTGCCAGCAGTCCGAACCAAGAGACCCAGTACTTC	CASSPNQETQYF
.	.	TRBV2	TRBJ1-4	TGTGCCAGCCACCTCGGGGGGCAGGTTAATGAAAAACTGTTTTTT	CASHLGGQVNEKLFF
.	.	TRBV9	TRBJ2-1	TGTGCCAGCAGCGCCCAGCTTGGGGCTTATGAGCAGTTCTTC	CASSAQLGAYEQFF
TRBD1	.	TRBV24-1	TRBJ2-6	TGTGCCACCAGTGATGGGGTGGACAGGGGGCCCTCTGGGGCCAACGTCCTGACTTTC	CATSDGVDRGPSGANVLTF
TRBD2	.	TRBV7-9	TRBJ2-7	TGTGCCAGCAGCCCTCTGGGAGGACTAGCGGGATCTACCTCCTACGAGCAGTACTTC	CASSPLGGLAGSTSYEQYF
.	.	TRBV18	TRBJ2-1	TGTGCCAGCTCACAACAGAGACAAGCCTACAATGAGCAGTTCTTC	CASSQQRQAYNEQFF
.	.	TRBV7-2	TRBJ2-5	TGTGCCAGCAGCTTCCAGAGCGGGCGGGAGACCCAGTACTTC	CASSFQSGRETQYF
TRBD1	.	TRBV30	TRBJ1-2	TGTGCCTGGACTCTACGGGGGACAGGCGTTTTTTCCTATGGCTACACCTTC	CAWTLRGTGVFSYGYTF
.	.	TRBV12-3/TRBV12-4	TRBJ2-4	TGTGCCAGCAGTCCGGACGGATCTAACCGTCTATACTTC	CASSPDGSNRLYF
.	once	TRBV4-3	TRBJ2-3	TGCGCCAGCAGCCAATCCAGGGATCGAGGCACAGATACGCAGTATTTT	CASSQSRDRGTDTQYF
TRBD1	.	TRBV7-3	TRBJ2-3	TGTGCCAGCAGCTTAGGGACAGGGAAAAATTTT	CASSLGTGKNF
TRBD2	.	TRBV2	TRBJ2-1	TGTGCCAGCAGCCTTCCTAGCGGGAGACGGAGTGAGCAGTTCTTC	CASSLPSGRRSEQFF
TRBD1	.	TRBV27	TRBJ1-2	TGTGCCAGCAGTCCGGCCGGACAGGGTGGCTATGGCTACACCTTC	CASSPAGQGGYGYTF
TRBD2	.	TRBV13	TRBJ2-3	TGTGCCAGCAGCTTAAGGTTGGGACTAGCGGGGACAGATACGCAGTATTTT	CASSLRLGLAGTDTQYF
.	.	TRBV7-2	TRBJ1-3	TGTGCCAGCAGCTTTGGAGGGGCCACTGGAAACACCATATATTTT	CASSFGGATGNTIYF
.	.	TRBV6-5	TRBJ2-7	TGTGCCAGCGTAGGGACTTCGCACTCCTACGAGCAGTACTTC	CASVGTSHSYEQYF
TRBD1	.	TRBV18	TRBJ1-2	TGTGCCAGCTCACCCATGCGGGACAGCGATTATTTGCGGGGCTACACCTTC	CASSPMRDSDYLRGYTF
.	.	TRBV6-5	TRBJ1-1	TGTGCCAGCAGTTCCTACAGGGACACTGAAGCTTTCTTT	CASSSYRDTEAFF
TRBD1	.	TRBV7-8	TRBJ2-6	TGTGCCAGCAGCCCAGGGGACAGGGGCGGGTCTGGGGCCAACGTCCTGACTTTC	CASSPGDRGGSGANVLTF
.	few	TRBV11-1	TRBJ1-1	TGTGCCAGCGGCACTGGACGGATGAACACTGAAGCTTTCTTT	CASGTGRMNTEAFF
.	.	TRBV14	TRBJ2-7	TGTGCCAGCAGCCTCGGGGTAGGGACCTACGAGCAGTACTTC	CASSLGVGTYEQYF
.	once	TRBV5-1	TRBJ2-1	TGCGCCAGCAGCTTCCGGGGGAATGAGCAGTTCTTC	CASSFRGNEQFF
TRBD1	.	TRBV5-6	TRBJ1-2	TGTGCCAGCAGCCCCGGACAGGGAAGTGGCTACACCTTC	CASSPGQGSGYTF
.	few	TRBV9	TRBJ1-6	TGTGCCAGCAGCGGGAAGGCGGGGAATTCACCCCTCCACTTT	CASSGKAGNSPLHF
TRBD2	.	TRBV3-1/TRBV3-2	TRBJ2-3	TGTGCCAGCAGTTATGGGACTAGCGGAGATACGCAGTATTTT	CASSYGTSGDTQYF
.	.	TRBV5-5	TRBJ1-2	TGTGCCAGCAGCCCCCACGTGGGCTGGTCGGGTGGCTACACCTTC	CASSPHVGWSGGYTF
TRBD2	.	TRBV5-1	TRBJ2-4	TGCGCCAGCAGCATCGGGACTAGCGGGGGAGGGGACATTCAGTACTTC	CASSIGTSGGGDIQYF
.	.	TRBV12-3/TRBV12-4	TRBJ1-2	TGTGCCAGCAGTTTAGGGTCAGGGGCCGGCTACACCTTC	CASSLGSGAGYTF
.	.	TRBV28	TRBJ1-1	TGTGCCAGCCGCCGGGACATTGAAGCTTTCTTT	CASRRDIEAFF
TRBD2	.	TRBV2	TRBJ2-7	TGTGCCAGCAGCGAAGGGGTAGCGGGAGGTTACGAGCAGTACTTC	CASSEGVAGGYEQYF
.	.	TRBV2	TRBJ1-1	TGTGCCAGCAGTGAATTGTTCCGGGCGGGGAACACTGAAGCTTTCTTT	CASSELFRAGNTEAFF
.	once	TRBV4-1	TRBJ2-1	TGCGCCAGCAGCCAGGGATCGAACTTAATCAATGAGCAGTTCTTC	CASSQGSNLINEQFF
.	once	TRBV5-6	TRBJ2-3	TGTGCCAGCAGCGCCCAGTTCCGGGCCACAGATACGCAGTATTTT	CASSAQFRATDTQYF